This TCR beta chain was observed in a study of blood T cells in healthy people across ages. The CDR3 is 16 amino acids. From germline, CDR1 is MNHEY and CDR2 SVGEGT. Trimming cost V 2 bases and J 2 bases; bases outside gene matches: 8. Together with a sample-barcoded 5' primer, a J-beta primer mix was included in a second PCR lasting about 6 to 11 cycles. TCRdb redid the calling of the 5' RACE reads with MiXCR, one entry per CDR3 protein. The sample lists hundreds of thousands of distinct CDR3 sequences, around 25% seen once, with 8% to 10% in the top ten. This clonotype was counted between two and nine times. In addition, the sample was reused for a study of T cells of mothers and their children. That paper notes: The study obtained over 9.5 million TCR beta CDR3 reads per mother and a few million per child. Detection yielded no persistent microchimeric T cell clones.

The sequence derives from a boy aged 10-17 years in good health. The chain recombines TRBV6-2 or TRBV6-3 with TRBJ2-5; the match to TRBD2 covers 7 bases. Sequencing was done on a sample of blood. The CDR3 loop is CASSYAGRAEQETQYF. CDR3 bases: TGTGCCAGCAGTTACGCAGGGAGGGCCGAACAAGAGACCCAGTACTTC.